Each of the 4 T cell receptor beta chains below was sequenced from the same sample in a study of blood T cell repertoires in COVID-19. The data were produced by immunoSEQ multiplex PCR, yet TCRdb's version contains in-frame clones alone and is incomplete. The sample comprises around 160,000 clones, 86% of which are singletons, and 0.99% rests with the top ten. Sequenced material: peripheral blood. These receptors were taken from a man between 18 and 35 years old with acute or convalescent COVID-19.

This clone was seen only a few times. This sequence joins TRBV9 and TRBJ2-2, with D uncertain. The CDR3 totals 15 residues. The V and J ends lost 4 bases and 4 bases respectively, with 14 bases between them. CDR1 is SGDLS, CDR2 YYNGEE, per germline. The CDR3 DNA follows: TGTGCCAGCAGCCCGGGTTACCGTGCCACCGGGGAGCTGTTTTTT. It yields the protein CASSPGYRATGELFF.

This chain joins TRBV2 and TRBJ2-3; TRBD2 agrees at 7 bases. CDR3 length equals 15 residues. V was pared by 10 bases and J by 2 bases, with 12 bases of the junction left unmatched. Germline V CDR1 and CDR2: SNHLY, FYNNEI. CDR3 bases: TGTGCCACTGGGAGAAGCGGGGCGATCACAGATACGCAGTATTTT. Translation: CATGRSGAITDTQYF. The complete variable domain, with remaining parts taken from reference TRBV2 and TRBJ2-3, reads EPEVTQTPSHQVTQMGQEVILRCVPISNHLYFYWYRQILGQKVEFLVSFYNNEISEKSEIFDDQFSVERPDGSNFTLKIRSTKLEDSAMYFCATGRSGAITDTQYFGPGTRLTVL.

The chain carries TRBV7-7 and TRBJ2-3; 8 nucleotides align to TRBD2. The CDR3 runs 16 residues. The V gene end was trimmed by 1 base and the J gene end by 2 bases; junction bases not matched to a gene: 5. From germline, CDR1 is SSHAT and CDR2 FNYEAQ (reference sequence). The CDR3 loop reads CASSLGRGALTDTQYF. The CDR3 DNA is TGTGCCAGCAGCTTAGGGCGGGGGGCCCTCACAGATACGCAGTATTTT.

Points on this clone: The same CDR3 arises from other DNA sequences in this sample as well. The V gene is TRBV7-9, the J gene TRBJ1-2, with 8 bases lining up with TRBD1. The ends lost 1 base at V and 4 bases at J; junction bases unmatched: 2. Germline V gene sequence: CDR1 SEHNR, CDR2 FQNEAQ (reference sequence). CDR3 length: 14 residues. CDR3 sequence (DNA): TGTGCCAGCAGCTTAGGTACAGGGGGCTATGGCTACACCTTC. Translating it yields CASSLGTGGYGYTF.